This T cell receptor beta chain was found in a study of CD8 T cells in Susac syndrome. The CDR3 is 13 residues long. V lost 10 bases and J 1 base, leaving 13 bases between the germline ends. Germline V CDR1 and CDR2: MNHEY, SVGAGI. Sequencing of TCR beta, carried out with a high-throughput approach, was applied to CD8+ and CD4+ T cells from the blood. Random-hexamer reverse transcription was applied to roughly 0.5 to 1 ug RNA. A multiplex approach, immunoSEQ multiplex PCR, amplified TCR beta CDR3 across 54 Vbeta and 13 Jbeta. TCRdb redid the calling of the immunoSEQ multiplex PCR reads with MiXCR, one entry per CDR3 protein. The repertoire has about 84,000 distinct CDR3 sequences, 90% to 95% of them found once; the top ten carry less than 0.35%.

The sequencing input was CD8+ T cells from PBMCs. The chain couples TRBV6-5 to TRBJ2-5; D gene unclear. This TCR was recovered from a human donor in good health. The CDR3 reads CATLPGSQETQYF. CDR3 DNA sequence: TGTGCCACCCTCCCAGGTAGCCAAGAGACCCAGTACTTC.